This T cell receptor (beta chain) was obtained from a study of T-cell reconstitution after alpha-beta-depleted transplantation in children. Library preparation (for TCRbeta) was performed with unique molecular identifiers. In TCRdb, the PCR reads were re-called with MiXCR into one record per CDR3 protein. The sample has roughly 350,000 distinct CDR3 sequences; 10% are singletons. The germline CDR1 and CDR2 sequences are SGHRS and YFSETQ. The CDR3 covers 15 residues. With 0 bases removed from V and 0 bases from J, the gap between germline ends came to 10 bases. This clonotype was detected a few times. This material consisted of PBMCs from the stem cell graft donor, taken from the stem cell graft. The source of this sequence is a human donor who donated a stem cell graft to a child with acute lymphoblastic leukemia. The gene calls are TRBV5-1 and TRBJ2-7; D may correspond to TRBD1 or TRBD2 (6 bases each). Written as DNA, the CDR3 is TGCGCCAGCAGCTTGGAACCGGGGGCCTCCTACGAGCAGTACTTC. It encodes CASSLEPGASYEQYF.